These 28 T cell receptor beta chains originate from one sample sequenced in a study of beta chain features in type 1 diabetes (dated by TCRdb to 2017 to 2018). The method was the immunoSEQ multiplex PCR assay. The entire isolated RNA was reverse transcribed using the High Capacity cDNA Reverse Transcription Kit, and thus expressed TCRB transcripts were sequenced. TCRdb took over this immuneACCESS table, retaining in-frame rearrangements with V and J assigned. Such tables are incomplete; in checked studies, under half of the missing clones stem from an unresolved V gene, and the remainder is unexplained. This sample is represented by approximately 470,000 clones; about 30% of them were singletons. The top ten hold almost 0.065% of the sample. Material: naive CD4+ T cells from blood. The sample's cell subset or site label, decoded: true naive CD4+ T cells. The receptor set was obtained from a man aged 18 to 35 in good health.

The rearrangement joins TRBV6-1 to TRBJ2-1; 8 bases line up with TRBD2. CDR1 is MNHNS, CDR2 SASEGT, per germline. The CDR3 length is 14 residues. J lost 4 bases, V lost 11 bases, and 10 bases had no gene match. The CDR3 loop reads CAGQPSGSYNEQFF. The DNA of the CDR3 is TGTGCCGGGCAGCCTAGCGGGTCTTACAATGAGCAGTTCTTC.

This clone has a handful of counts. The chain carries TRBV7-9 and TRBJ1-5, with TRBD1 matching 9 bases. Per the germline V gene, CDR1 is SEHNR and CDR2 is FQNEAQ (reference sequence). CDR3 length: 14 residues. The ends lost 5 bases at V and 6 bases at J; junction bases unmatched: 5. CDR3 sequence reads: CASSRGQGGQPQHF. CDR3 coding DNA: TGTGCCAGCAGCCGGGGACAGGGCGGTCAGCCCCAGCATTTT.

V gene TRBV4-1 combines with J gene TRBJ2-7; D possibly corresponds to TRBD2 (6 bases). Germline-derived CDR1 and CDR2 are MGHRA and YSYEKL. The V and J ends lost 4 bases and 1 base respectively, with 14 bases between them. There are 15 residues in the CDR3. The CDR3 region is CASSPAGTSSYEQYF. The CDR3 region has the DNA TGCGCCAGCAGCCCCGCCGGGACTTCTTCCTACGAGCAGTACTTC.

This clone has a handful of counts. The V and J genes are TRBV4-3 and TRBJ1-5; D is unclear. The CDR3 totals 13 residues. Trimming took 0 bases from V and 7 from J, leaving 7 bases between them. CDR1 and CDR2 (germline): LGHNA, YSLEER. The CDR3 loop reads CASSQDREQPQHF. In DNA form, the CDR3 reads TGCGCCAGCAGCCAAGACCGGGAACAGCCCCAGCATTTT.

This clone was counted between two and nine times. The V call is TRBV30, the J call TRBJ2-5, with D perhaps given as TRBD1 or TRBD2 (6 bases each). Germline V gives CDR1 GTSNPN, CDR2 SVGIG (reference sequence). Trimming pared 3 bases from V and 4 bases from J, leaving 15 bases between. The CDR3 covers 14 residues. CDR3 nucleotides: TGTGCCTGGAGCGCGAGGGGGGTACGAGAGACCCAGTACTTC. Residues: CAWSARGVRETQYF. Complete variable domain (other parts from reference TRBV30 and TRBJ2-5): SQTIHQWPATLVQPVGSPLSLECTVEGTSNPNLYWYRQAAGRGLQLLFYSVGIGQISSEVPQNLSASRPQDRQFILSSKKLLLSDSGFYLCAWSARGVRETQYFGPGTRLLVL.

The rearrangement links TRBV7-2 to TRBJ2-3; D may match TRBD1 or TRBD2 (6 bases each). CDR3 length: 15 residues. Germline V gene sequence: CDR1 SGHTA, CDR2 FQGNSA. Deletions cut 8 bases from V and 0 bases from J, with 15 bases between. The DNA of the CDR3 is TGTGCCAGCGGGGGGCGGGCCACTAGCACAGATACGCAGTATTTT. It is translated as CASGGRATSTDTQYF.

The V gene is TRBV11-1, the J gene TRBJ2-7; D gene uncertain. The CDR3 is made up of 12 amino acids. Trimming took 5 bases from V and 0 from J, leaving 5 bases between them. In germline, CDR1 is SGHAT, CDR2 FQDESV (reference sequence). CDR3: CASSATSYEQYF. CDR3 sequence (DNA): TGTGCCAGCAGCGCTACCTCCTACGAGCAGTACTTC.

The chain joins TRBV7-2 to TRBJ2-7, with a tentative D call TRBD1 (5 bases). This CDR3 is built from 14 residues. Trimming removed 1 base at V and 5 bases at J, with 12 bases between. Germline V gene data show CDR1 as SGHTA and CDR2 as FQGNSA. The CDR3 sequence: CASSLGGSLHEQYF. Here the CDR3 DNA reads TGTGCCAGCAGCTTAGGGGGCAGCTTACACGAGCAGTACTTC.

Here the CDR3 DNA reads TGTGCCAGCAGCCACAGGGGTTATTGGGATGAGCAGTTCTTC. Residues: CASSHRGYWDEQFF. V and J are TRBV6-5 and TRBJ2-1; 7 nucleotides align to TRBD1. There are 14 residues in the CDR3. Looked up from germline, CDR1 is MNHEY and CDR2 is SVGAGI. With 6 bases clipped from V and 8 bases from J, the junction kept 10 bases outside the gene matches.

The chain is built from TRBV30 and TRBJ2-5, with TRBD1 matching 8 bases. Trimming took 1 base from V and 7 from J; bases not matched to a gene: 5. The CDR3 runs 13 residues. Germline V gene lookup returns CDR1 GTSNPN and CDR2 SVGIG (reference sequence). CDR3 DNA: TGTGCCTGGAGTGAGGACAGGGTGGTGACCCAGTACTTC. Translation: CAWSEDRVVTQYF.

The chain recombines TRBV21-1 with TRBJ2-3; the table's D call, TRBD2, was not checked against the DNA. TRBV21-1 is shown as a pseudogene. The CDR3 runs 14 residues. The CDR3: CAPRASEGTDTQYF. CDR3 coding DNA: TGTGCCCCGAGAGCTAGCGAGGGCACAGATACGCAGTATTTT.

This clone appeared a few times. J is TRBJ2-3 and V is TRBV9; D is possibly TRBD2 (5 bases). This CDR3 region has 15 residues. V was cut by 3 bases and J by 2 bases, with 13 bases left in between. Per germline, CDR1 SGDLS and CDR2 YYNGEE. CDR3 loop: CASSELSGFTDTQYF. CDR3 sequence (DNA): TGTGCCAGCAGCGAACTAAGCGGTTTCACAGATACGCAGTATTTT.

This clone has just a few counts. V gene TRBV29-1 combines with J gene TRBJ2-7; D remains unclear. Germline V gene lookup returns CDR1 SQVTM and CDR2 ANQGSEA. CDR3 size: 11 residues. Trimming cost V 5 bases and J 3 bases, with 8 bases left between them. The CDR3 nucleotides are TGCAGCGTTCTGTTAGGCTACGAGCAGTACTTC. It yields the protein CSVLLGYEQYF.

This CDR3 reads CAIRTPRGTEAFF. In DNA form, the CDR3 reads TGTGCCATCAGGACCCCCAGGGGCACTGAAGCTTTCTTT. V gene TRBV10-3 combines with J gene TRBJ1-1; D is possibly TRBD1 (6 bases). V was trimmed by 6 bases and J by 4 bases, leaving 12 bases between them. Germline assignment: CDR1 ENHRY and CDR2 SYGVKD. The CDR3 spans 13 residues.

The CDR3 sequence is CASSPTGLAEQYF. DNA for the CDR3: TGTGCCAGCAGCCCAACAGGGTTGGCCGAGCAGTACTTC. The chain carries TRBV11-1 and TRBJ2-7; D possibly corresponds to TRBD1 (6 bases). The CDR3 has 13 residues. Per the germline V gene, CDR1 is SGHAT and CDR2 is FQDESV (reference sequence). Trimming left V 5 bases short and J 6 bases short, with 14 bases between. The full variable domain, its missing parts supplied by reference TRBV11-1 and TRBJ2-7, is EAEVAQSPRYKITEKSQAVAFWCDPISGHATLYWYRQILGQGPELLVQFQDESVVDDSQLPKDRFSAERLKGVDSTLKIQPAELGDSAMYLCASSPTGLAEQYFGPGTRLTVT.

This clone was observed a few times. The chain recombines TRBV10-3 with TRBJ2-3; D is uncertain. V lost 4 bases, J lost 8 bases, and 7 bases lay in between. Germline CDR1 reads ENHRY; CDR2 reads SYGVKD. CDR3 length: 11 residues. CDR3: CAISGGATQYF. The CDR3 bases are TGTGCCATCAGTGGTGGAGCTACGCAGTATTTT.

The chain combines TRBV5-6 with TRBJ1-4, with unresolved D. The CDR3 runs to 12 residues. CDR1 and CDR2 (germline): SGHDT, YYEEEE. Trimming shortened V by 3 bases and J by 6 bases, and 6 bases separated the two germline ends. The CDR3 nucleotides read TGTGCCAGCAGCTGGGTGGATGAAAAACTGTTTTTT. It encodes CASSWVDEKLFF.

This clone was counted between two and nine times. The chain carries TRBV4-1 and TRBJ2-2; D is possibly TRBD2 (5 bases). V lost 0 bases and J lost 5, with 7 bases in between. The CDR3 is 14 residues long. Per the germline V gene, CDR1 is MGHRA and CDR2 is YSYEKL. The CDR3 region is CASSQDRRTGELFF. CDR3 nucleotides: TGCGCCAGCAGCCAAGACCGGAGGACCGGGGAGCTGTTTTTT.

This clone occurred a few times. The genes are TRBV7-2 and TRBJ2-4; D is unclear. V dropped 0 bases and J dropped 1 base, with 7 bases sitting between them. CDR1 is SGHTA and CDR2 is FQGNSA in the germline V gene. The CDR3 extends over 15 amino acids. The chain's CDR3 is CASSLARRAKNIQYF. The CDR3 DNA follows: TGTGCCAGCAGCTTAGCCCGCAGGGCCAAAAACATTCAGTACTTC.

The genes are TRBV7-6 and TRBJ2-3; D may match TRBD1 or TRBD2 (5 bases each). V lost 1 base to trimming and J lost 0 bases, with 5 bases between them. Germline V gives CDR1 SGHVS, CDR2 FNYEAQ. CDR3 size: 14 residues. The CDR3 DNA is TGTGCCAGCAGCTTAGGGGACAGCACAGATACGCAGTATTTT. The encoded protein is CASSLGDSTDTQYF.

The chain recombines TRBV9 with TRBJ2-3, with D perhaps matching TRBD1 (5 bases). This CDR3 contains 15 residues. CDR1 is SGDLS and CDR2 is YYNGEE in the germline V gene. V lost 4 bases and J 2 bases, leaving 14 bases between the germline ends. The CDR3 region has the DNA TGTGCCAGCAGCCCAGGGCCGTTCGACACAGATACGCAGTATTTT. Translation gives CASSPGPFDTDTQYF.

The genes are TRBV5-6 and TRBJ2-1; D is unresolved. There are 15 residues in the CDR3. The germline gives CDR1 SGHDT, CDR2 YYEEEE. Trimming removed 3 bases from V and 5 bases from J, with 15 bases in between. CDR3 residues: CASSSYVFDDNEQFF. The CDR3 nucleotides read TGTGCCAGCAGCTCATATGTATTCGATGACAATGAGCAGTTCTTC.

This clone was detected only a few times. CDR3: CASSTWRGAKNIQYF. The CDR3 region has the DNA TGTGCCAGCAGCACCTGGAGGGGAGCTAAAAACATTCAGTACTTC. The chain recombines TRBV28 with TRBJ2-4; weak D call: TRBD2 (6 bases). CDR1 MDHEN and CDR2 SYDVKM come from the germline V gene. The ends were cut back, 6 bases at V and 4 bases at J, with 16 bases in the middle. The CDR3 is made up of 15 amino acids.

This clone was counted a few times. This CDR3 is CAIRSDRTYGYTF. CDR3 in DNA: TGTGCCATCAGATCAGACAGGACCTATGGCTACACCTTC. J is TRBJ1-2 and V is TRBV10-3, with D perhaps matching TRBD1 (6 bases). CDR1 and CDR2 from the germline V gene are ENHRY and SYGVKD. V was trimmed by 6 bases and J by 4 bases, leaving 12 bases between them. The CDR3 length is 13 residues.

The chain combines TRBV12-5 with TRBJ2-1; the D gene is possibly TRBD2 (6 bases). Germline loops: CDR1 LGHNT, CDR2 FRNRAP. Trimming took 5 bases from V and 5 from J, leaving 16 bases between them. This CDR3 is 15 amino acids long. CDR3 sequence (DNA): TGTGCTAGTGGTATTCCGGGACTGCAAGACAATGAGCAGTTCTTC. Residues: CASGIPGLQDNEQFF.

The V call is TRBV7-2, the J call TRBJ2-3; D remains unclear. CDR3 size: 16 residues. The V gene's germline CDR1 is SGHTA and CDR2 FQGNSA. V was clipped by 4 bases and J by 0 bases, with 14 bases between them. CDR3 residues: CASSSPGGPSTDTQYF. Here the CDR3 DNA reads TGTGCCAGCAGCTCCCCTGGCGGTCCTAGCACAGATACGCAGTATTTT.

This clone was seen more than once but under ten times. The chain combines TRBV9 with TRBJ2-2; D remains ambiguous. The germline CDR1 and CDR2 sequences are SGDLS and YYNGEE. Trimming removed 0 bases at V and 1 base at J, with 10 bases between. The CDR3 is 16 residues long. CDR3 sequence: CASSVVRSVNTGELFF. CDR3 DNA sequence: TGTGCCAGCAGCGTAGTTAGGAGCGTGAACACCGGGGAGCTGTTTTTT. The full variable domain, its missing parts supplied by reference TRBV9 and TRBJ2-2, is DSGVTQTPKHLITATGQRVTLRCSPRSGDLSVYWYQQSLDQGLQFLIQYYNGEERAKGNILERFSAQQFPDLHSELNLSSLELGDSALYFCASSVVRSVNTGELFFGEGSRLTVL.

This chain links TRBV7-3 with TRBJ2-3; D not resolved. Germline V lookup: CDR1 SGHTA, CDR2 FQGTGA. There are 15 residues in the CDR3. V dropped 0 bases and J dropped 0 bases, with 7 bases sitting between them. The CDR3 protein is CASSLTRSSTDTQYF. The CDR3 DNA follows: TGTGCCAGCAGCTTAACCCGGTCTAGCACAGATACGCAGTATTTT.